The next 3 T cell receptor beta chains were all read from a single sample in a study of blood T cell repertoires in COVID-19. Profiling relied on immunoSEQ multiplex PCR, and the TCRdb table lists in-frame clones only, not all of them. The sample lists about 140,000 clones, around 90% occurring once. The sequenced sample consisted of peripheral blood. The receptor source for this set is a woman aged 50 to 65 with acute or convalescent COVID-19.

The chain has TRBV23-1 and TRBJ2-2; no clear D. TRBV23-1 qualifies as an ORF whose function is uncertain. Trimming removed 3 bases from V and 3 bases from J, with 17 bases in between. The CDR3 runs to 17 residues. CDR3 DNA: TGCGCCAGCAGTCACCCCGTAGCCTGGTGGGACACCGGGGAGCTGTTTTTT. Translation: CASSHPVAWWDTGELFF.

The chain recombines TRBV7-2 with TRBJ2-5; no definite D call. Germline CDR1 reads SGHTA; CDR2 reads FQGNSA. V lost 3 bases and J 1 base, leaving 6 bases between the germline ends. The CDR3 totals 13 residues. CDR3 region: CASSFVIQETQYF. CDR3 DNA sequence: TGTGCCAGCAGCTTTGTCATCCAAGAGACCCAGTACTTC.

The chain employs TRBV4-2 and TRBJ2-2; possible D gene TRBD1, 5 bases. The CDR3 is 14 residues long. Germline CDR1 and CDR2: LGHNA and YNFKEQ. Trimming removed 6 bases at V and 2 bases at J, with 10 bases between. CDR3 DNA sequence: TGTGCCAGCAGTCGGACACCTAACACCGGGGAGCTGTTTTTT. This translates into CASSRTPNTGELFF.